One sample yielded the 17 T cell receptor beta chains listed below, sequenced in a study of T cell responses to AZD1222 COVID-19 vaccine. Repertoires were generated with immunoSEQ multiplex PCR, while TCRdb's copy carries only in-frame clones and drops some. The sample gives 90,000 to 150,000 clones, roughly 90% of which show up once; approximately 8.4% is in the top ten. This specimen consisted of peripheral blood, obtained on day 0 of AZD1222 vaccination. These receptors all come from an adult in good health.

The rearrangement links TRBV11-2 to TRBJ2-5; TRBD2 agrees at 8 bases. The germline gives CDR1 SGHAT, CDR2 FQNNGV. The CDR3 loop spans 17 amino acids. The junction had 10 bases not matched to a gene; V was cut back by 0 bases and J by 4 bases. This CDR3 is CASSLEGSGRWGETQYF. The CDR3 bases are TGTGCCAGCAGCTTAGAGGGGAGCGGGAGATGGGGAGAGACCCAGTACTTC.

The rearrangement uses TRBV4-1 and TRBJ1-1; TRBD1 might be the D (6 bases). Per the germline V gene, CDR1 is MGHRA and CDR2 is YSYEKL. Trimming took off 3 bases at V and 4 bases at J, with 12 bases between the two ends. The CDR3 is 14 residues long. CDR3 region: CASSQAKGGTEAFF. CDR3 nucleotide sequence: TGCGCCAGCAGCCAGGCAAAGGGGGGCACTGAAGCTTTCTTT.

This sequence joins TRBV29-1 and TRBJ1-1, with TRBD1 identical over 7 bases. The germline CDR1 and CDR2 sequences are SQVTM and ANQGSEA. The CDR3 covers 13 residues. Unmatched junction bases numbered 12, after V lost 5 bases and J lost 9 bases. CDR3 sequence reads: CSVLGQSRVKAFF. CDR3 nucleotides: TGCAGCGTTCTGGGACAGTCGAGGGTGAAAGCTTTCTTT.

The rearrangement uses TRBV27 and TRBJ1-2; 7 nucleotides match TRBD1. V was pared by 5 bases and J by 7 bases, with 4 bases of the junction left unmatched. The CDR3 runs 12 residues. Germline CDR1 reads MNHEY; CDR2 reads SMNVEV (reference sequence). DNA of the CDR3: TGTGCCAGCAGTCTAGCAGGGGGTGGCTACACCTTC. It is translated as CASSLAGGGYTF.

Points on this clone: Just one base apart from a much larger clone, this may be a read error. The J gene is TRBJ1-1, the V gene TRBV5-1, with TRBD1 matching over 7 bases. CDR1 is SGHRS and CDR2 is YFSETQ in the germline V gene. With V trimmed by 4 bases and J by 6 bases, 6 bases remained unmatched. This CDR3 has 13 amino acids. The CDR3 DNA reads TGCGCCAGCAGCCCAGAGACAGGGTCTGAAGCTTTCTTT. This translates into CASSPETGSEAFF.

CDR3 residues: CASSPKAGGQPQHF. The CDR3 DNA follows: TGTGCCAGCTCACCAAAAGCAGGGGGTCAGCCCCAGCATTTT. V and J are TRBV18 and TRBJ1-5; 7 nucleotides agree with TRBD1. CDR1 is KGHSH, CDR2 LQKENI, per germline. V gave up 2 bases and J gave up 6 bases; unmatched junction bases: 4. This CDR3 has 14 residues.

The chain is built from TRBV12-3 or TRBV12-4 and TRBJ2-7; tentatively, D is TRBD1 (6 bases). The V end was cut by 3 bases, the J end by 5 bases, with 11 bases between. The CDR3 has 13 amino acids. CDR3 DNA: TGTGCCAGCAGTTTTCATCAGGGGAACGAGCAGTACTTC. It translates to CASSFHQGNEQYF.

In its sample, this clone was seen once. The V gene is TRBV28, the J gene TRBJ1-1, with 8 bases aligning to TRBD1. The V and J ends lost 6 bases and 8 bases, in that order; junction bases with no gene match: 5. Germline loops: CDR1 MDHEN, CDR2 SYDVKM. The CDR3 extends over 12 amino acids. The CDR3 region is CASSLRGLEAFF. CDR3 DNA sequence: TGTGCCAGCAGCCTCAGGGGGCTGGAAGCTTTCTTT.

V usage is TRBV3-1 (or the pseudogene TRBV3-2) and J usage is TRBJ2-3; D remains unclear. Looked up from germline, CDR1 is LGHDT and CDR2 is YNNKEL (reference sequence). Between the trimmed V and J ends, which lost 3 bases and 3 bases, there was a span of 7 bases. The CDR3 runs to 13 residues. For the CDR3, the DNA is TGTGCCAGCAGCCAGAGAGGAACAGATACGCAGTATTTT. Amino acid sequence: CASSQRGTDTQYF.

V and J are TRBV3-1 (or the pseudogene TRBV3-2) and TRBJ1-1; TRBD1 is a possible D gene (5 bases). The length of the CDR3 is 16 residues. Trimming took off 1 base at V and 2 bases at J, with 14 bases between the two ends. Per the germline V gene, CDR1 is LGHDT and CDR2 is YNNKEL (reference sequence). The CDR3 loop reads CASSQGGGALNTEAFF. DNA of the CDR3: TGTGCCAGCAGCCAAGGGGGTGGGGCCTTAAACACTGAAGCTTTCTTT.

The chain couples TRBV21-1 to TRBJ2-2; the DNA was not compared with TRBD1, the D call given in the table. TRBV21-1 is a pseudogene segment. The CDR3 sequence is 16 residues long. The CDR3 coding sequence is TGTGCCAGCAGCAAAGGCCGGGACAGTTACACCGGGGAGCTGTTTTTT. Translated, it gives CASSKGRDSYTGELFF.

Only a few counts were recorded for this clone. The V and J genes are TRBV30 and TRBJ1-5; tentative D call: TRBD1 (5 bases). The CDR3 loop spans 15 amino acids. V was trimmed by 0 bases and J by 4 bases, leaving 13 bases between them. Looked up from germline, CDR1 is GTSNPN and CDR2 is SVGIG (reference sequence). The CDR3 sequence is CAWSVGAGRNQPQHF. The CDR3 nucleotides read TGTGCCTGGAGTGTAGGTGCAGGGCGTAATCAGCCCCAGCATTTT.

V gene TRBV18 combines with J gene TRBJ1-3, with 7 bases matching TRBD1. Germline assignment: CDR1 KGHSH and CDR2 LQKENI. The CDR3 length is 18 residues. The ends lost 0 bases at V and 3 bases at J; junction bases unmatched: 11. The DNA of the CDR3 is TGTGCCAGCTCACCACCCGGGCTAGGGGGCTCCGGTGGAAACACCATATATTTT. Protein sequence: CASSPPGLGGSGGNTIYF.

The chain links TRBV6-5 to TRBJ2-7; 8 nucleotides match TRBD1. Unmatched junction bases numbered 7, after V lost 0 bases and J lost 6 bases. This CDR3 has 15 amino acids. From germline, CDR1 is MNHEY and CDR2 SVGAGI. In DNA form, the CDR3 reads TGTGCCAGCAGTTACTCGGGCAGGGGGCCAGGCGAGCAGTACTTC. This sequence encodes CASSYSGRGPGEQYF.

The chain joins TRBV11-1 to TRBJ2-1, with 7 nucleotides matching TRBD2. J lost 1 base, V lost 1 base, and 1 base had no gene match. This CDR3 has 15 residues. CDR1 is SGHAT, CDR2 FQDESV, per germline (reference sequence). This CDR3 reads CASSLVRGSYNEQFF. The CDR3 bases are TGTGCCAGCAGCTTAGTGCGGGGGTCCTACAATGAGCAGTTCTTC.

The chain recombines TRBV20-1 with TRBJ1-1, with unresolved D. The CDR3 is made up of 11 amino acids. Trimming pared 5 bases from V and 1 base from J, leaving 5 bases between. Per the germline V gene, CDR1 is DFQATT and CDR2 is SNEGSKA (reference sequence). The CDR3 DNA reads TGCAGTGCTGCCAAGAACACTGAAGCTTTCTTT. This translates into CSAAKNTEAFF.

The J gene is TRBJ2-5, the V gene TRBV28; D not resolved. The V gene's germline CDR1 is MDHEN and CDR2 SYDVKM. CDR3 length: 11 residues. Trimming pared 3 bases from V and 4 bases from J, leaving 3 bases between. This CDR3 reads CASSLVETQYF. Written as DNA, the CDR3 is TGTGCCAGCAGTTTGGTAGAGACCCAGTACTTC.